The rows below give T cell receptor beta chains drawn from one sample of a study of regulatory T cells in long-lasting Graves disease. Each CDR3 protein gets one entry after TCRdb re-called the multiplex PCR reads with MiXCR. Among about 500,000 distinct CDR3 sequences listed, about 11% were seen once. The sample was also linked to a second study, of T cells in Graves' hyperthyroidism and ophthalmopathy.

Sequences were derived from peripheral blood mononuclear cells (PBMCs), sampled at new diagnosis, from a patient treated with antithyroid drugs. The receptors originated from a woman in her twenties or thirties with Graves disease. Each CDR3 is given with its conserved first and last residue. D genes are given only for firm matches. Not every row has a clone size; where given, it reads once, few, many or a size class.

TRBV7-9	TRBD1	TRBJ2-5	many	TGTGCCAGCAGTCAGATTACAGGGACAGGGTCGAGAGAGACCCAGTACTTC	CASSQITGTGSRETQYF
TRBV5-6	TRBD2	TRBJ2-2	many	TGTGCCAGCAGCGCGTTCCCTAGCGGGAGTTCGACCGGGGAGCTGTTTTTT	CASSAFPSGSSTGELFF
TRBV20-1	TRBD1	TRBJ2-4	few	TGCAGTGCCACATCGACAGGGGGATTAAACATTCAGTACTTC	CSATSTGGLNIQYF
TRBV7-9	.	TRBJ1-1	.	TGTGCCAGCAGCTTTGACCAGGGCGCTGAAGCTTTCTTT	CASSFDQGAEAFF
TRBV11-2	.	TRBJ2-1	many	TGTGCCAGCAGCCCCACGTGGGGCTACAATGAGCAGTTCTTC	CASSPTWGYNEQFF
TRBV2	.	TRBJ2-1	.	TGTGCCAGCAGTGAGTTAGCGGCAGAGCAGTTCTTC	CASSELAAEQFF
TRBV10-3	.	TRBJ2-7	few	TGTGCCATCAGTGTTGAGCCGGGACCCTACGAGCAGTACTTC	CAISVEPGPYEQYF
TRBV11-2	TRBD2	TRBJ2-1	many	TGTGCCAGCAGCTTTTTAGCGGGCGGGTCCTACAATGAGCAGTTCTTC	CASSFLAGGSYNEQFF
TRBV28	TRBD1	TRBJ1-1	many	TGTGCCAGCGGGGGACAGGGGTACACTGAAGCTTTCTTT	CASGGQGYTEAFF
TRBV6-1	.	TRBJ1-5	many	TGTGCCAGCAGCAGACAGAATAGCAATCAGCCCCAGCATTTT	CASSRQNSNQPQHF
TRBV6-1	.	TRBJ1-2	many	TGTGCCAGCGCCCCCTTTGGTTATGGCTACACCTTC	CASAPFGYGYTF
TRBV11-3	.	TRBJ1-1	few	TGTGCCAGCAACCACCGGGACCCTCTACGGACTGAAGCTTTCTTT	CASNHRDPLRTEAFF